This T cell receptor (beta chain) was recorded in a study of control samples from healthy donors and cancer patients. The V end lost 5 bases, the J end lost 5 bases, and 12 bases lay between the germline ends. There are 13 residues in the CDR3. Per the germline V gene, CDR1 is MDHEN and CDR2 is SYDVKM. Data came from immunoSEQ multiplex PCR; TCRdb stores just in-frame clones and leaves some out. The table has 160,000 or so clones, roughly 90% seen once. The sequencing input was blood. The gene calls are TRBV28 and TRBJ2-5; weak D call: TRBD1 (6 bases). The sequence was obtained from a woman aged 25 to 45 in good health. In nucleotides, the CDR3 is TGTGCCAGCAGTATACAGGGATGGGAGACCCAGTACTTC. The encoded protein is CASSIQGWETQYF. Based on the CDR3 plus reference TRBV28 and TRBJ2-5, the full variable domain is DVKVTQSSRYLVKRTGEKVFLECVQDMDHENMFWYRQDPGLGLRLIYFSYDVKMKEKGDIPEGYSVSREKKERFSLILESASTNQTSMYLCASSIQGWETQYFGPGTRLLVL.